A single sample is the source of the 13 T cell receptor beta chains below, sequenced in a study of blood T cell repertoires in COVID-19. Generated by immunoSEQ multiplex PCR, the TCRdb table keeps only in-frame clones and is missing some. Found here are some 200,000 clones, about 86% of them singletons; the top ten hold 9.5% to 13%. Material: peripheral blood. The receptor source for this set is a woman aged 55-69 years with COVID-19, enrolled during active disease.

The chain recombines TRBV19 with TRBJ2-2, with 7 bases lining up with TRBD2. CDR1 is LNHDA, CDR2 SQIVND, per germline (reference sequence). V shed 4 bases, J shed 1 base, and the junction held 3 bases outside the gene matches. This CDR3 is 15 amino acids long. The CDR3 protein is CASSTSGKNTGELFF. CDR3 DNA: TGTGCCAGTAGTACAAGCGGGAAGAACACCGGGGAGCTGTTTTTT.

This CDR3 is CASSPKRRTYNEQFF. DNA for the CDR3: TGTGCCAGCAGCCCTAAGCGGAGGACCTACAATGAGCAGTTCTTC. This sequence joins TRBV3-1 (or the pseudogene TRBV3-2) and TRBJ2-1, with D perhaps matching TRBD2 (5 bases). V lost 4 bases and J 2 bases, leaving 12 bases between the germline ends. Germline CDR1 and CDR2: LGHDT and YNNKEL (reference sequence). This CDR3 comprises 15 residues.

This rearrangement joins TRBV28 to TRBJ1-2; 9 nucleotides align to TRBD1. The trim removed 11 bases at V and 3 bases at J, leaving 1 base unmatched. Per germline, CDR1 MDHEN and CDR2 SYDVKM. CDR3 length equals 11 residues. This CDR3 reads CAGQGHYGYTF. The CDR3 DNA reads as TGTGCCGGACAGGGGCACTATGGCTACACCTTC.

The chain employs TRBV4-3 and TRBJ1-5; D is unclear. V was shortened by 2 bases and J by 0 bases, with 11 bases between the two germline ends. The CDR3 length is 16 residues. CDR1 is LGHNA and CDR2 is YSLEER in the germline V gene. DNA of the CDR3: TGCGCCAGCAGCCAATCTCCTCTTAATAGCAATCAGCCCCAGCATTTT. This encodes CASSQSPLNSNQPQHF.

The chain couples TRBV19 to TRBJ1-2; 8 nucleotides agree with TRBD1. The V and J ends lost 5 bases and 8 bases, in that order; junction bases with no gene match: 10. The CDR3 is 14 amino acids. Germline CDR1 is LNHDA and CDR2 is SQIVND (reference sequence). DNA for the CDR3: TGTGCCAGTAGTGCCCCGACAGGGGTGGAAGGCTACACCTTC. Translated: CASSAPTGVEGYTF.

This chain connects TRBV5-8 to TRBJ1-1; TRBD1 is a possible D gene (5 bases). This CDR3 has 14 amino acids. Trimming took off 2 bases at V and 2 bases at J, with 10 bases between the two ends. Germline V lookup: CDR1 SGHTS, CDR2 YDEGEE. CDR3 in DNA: TGTGCCAGCAGCTTCCGACAGCTCAACACTGAAGCTTTCTTT. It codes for CASSFRQLNTEAFF.

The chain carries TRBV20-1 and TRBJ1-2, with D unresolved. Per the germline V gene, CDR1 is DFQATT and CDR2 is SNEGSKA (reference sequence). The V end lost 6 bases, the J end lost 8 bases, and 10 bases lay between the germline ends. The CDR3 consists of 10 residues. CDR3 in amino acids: CSARIGGYTF. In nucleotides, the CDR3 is TGCAGTGCCCGAATCGGGGGCTACACCTTC.

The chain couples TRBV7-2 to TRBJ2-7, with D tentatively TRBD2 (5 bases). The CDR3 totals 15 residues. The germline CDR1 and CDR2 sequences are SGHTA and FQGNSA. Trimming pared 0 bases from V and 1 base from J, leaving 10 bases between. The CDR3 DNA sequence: TGTGCCAGCAGCTTAGCGGGCGGGCAGTCCTACGAGCAGTACTTC. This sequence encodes CASSLAGGQSYEQYF. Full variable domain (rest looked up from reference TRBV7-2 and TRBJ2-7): GAGVSQSPSNKVTEKGKDVELRCDPISGHTALYWYRQSLGQGLEFLIYFQGNSAPDKSGLPSDRFSAERTGGSVSTLTIQRTQQEDSAVYLCASSLAGGQSYEQYFGPGTRLTVT.

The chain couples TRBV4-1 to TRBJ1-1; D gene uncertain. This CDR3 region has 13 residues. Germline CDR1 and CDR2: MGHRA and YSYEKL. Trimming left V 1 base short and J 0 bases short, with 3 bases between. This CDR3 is CASSQAVNTEAFF. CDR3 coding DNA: TGCGCCAGCAGCCAAGCAGTGAACACTGAAGCTTTCTTT.

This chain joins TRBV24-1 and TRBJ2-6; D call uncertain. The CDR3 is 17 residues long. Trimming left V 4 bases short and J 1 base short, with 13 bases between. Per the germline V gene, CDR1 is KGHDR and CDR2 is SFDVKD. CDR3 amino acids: CATSESSTLSGANVLTF. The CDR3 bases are TGTGCCACCAGTGAATCCTCTACTCTTTCTGGGGCCAACGTCCTGACTTTC.

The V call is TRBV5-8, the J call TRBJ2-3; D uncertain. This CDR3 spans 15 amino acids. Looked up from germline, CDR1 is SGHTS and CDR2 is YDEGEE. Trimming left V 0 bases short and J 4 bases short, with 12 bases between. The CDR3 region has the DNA TGTGCCAGCAGCTTGGATCAGGTCGAGTCAGATACGCAGTATTTT. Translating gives CASSLDQVESDTQYF.

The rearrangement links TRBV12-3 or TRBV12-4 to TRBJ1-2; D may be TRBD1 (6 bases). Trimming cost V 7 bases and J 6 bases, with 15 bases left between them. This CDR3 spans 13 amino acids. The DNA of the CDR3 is TGTGCCAGCACCCGAGGGGGTGGGGATGGCTACACCTTC. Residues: CASTRGGGDGYTF.

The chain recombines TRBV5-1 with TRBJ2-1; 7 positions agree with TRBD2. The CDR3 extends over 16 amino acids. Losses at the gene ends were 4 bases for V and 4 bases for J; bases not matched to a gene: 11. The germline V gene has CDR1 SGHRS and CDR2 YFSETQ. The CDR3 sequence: CASSPEVSGVYNEQFF. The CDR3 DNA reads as TGCGCCAGCAGCCCCGAAGTGAGCGGGGTTTACAATGAGCAGTTCTTC. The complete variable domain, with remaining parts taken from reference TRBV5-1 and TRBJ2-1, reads KAGVTQTPRYLIKTRGQQVTLSCSPISGHRSVSWYQQTPGQGLQFLFEYFSETQRNKGNFPGRFSGRQFSNSRSEMNVSTLELGDSALYLCASSPEVSGVYNEQFFGPGTRLTVL.